A selection of T cell receptor beta chains follows, all from one sample in a study of shared clonotypes between healthy human individuals. Assay: immunoSEQ multiplex PCR; the TCRdb copy retains only in-frame clones and omits some. The sample has 750,000 to 1,000,000 clones, 80% to 95% seen once; the top ten hold less than 25%. Sequencing was carried out using naive CD8+ T cells sorted from blood. The receptor set was obtained from a man aged 25 to 40 in good health. CDR3s include the opening cysteine and the closing phenylalanine or tryptophan. The D gene is left open where the match is weak. Size tells how often a clone was seen (once, few, many) or the class of an expanded clone, and some rows leave it out.

CASSNPPAVTEAFF	TGCGCCAGCAGCAACCCCCCGGCCGTCACTGAAGCTTTCTTT	TRBV4-3	-	-	TRBJ1-1
CASSQMMGGSRDEQYF	TGTGCCAGCAGCCAAATGATGGGCGGGAGTCGCGACGAGCAGTACTTC	TRBV4-2	TRBD2	-	TRBJ2-7
CAWSVGQGADEQYF	TGTGCCTGGAGTGTTGGACAGGGGGCTGACGAGCAGTACTTC	TRBV30	TRBD1	-	TRBJ2-7
CASSDLAGGVGEQFF	TGTGCCAGCAGCGACCTAGCGGGAGGGGTCGGTGAGCAGTTCTTC	TRBV7-9	TRBD2	-	TRBJ2-1
CASSQGATEFF	TGCGCCAGCAGCCAAGGGGCGACCGAATTTTTT	TRBV4-1	-	-	TRBJ1-3
CASSVGGLSNQPQHF	TGTGCCAGCAGCGTAGGGGGGCTAAGCAATCAGCCCCAGCATTTT	TRBV9	-	-	TRBJ1-5
CASSEGTSGLRETQYF	TGTGCCAGCAGTGAGGGGACTAGCGGGCTTCGAGAGACCCAGTACTTC	TRBV6-1	TRBD2	once	TRBJ2-5
CASSVDPDLSYNEQFF	TGTGCCAGCAGCGTAGACCCGGATCTCTCCTACAATGAGCAGTTCTTC	TRBV9	-	-	TRBJ2-1
CASSRGQGISYEQYF	TGTGCCAGCAGTCGGGGACAGGGGATCTCCTACGAGCAGTACTTC	TRBV6-5	TRBD1	-	TRBJ2-7
CASSLRVGQGSEQYF	TGCGCCAGCAGCCTACGGGTGGGACAGGGATCCGAGCAGTACTTC	TRBV5-1	TRBD1	once	TRBJ2-7
CSVEIGLAGAYEQYF	TGCAGCGTTGAAATCGGACTAGCGGGCGCCTACGAGCAGTACTTC	TRBV29-1	TRBD2	-	TRBJ2-7
CASSASWDTTYEQYF	TGTGCCAGCAGTGCCTCCTGGGACACCACCTACGAGCAGTACTTC	TRBV28	-	-	TRBJ2-7
CASNLDLSPNTEAFF	TGTGCCAGTAATCTGGATTTGAGCCCGAACACTGAAGCTTTCTTT	TRBV19	-	once	TRBJ1-1
CASRSRQAGSEQYF	TGTGCCAGCAGGTCTCGACAGGCGGGCAGCGAGCAGTACTTC	TRBV27	-	-	TRBJ2-7
CASIHTGEYEQYF	TGTGCCAGCATCCATACAGGGGAGTACGAGCAGTACTTC	TRBV7-9	TRBD1	-	TRBJ2-7
CASSSSMVGAGNTIYF	TGTGCCAGCAGCTCCTCCATGGTGGGAGCGGGAAACACCATATATTTT	TRBV9	-	-	TRBJ1-3
CASSESGRGQGDLDYGYTF	TGCGCCAGCAGTGAGTCGGGACGGGGACAGGGGGATCTCGACTATGGCTACACCTTC	TRBV10-2	TRBD1	-	TRBJ1-2
CASSNRDRGPSGANVLTF	TGTGCCAGCAGCAACCGGGACAGGGGACCTTCTGGGGCCAACGTCCTGACTTTC	TRBV12-1	-	-	TRBJ2-6
CASSLAGVVDTQYF	TGTGCCAGCAGCTTAGCGGGAGTAGTAGATACGCAGTATTTT	TRBV7-9	-	once	TRBJ2-3
CASSVQKQFF	TGTGCCAGCAGTGTACAAAAGCAGTTCTTC	TRBV2	-	-	TRBJ2-1
CASSVATGGGELFF	TGTGCCAGCAGCGTGGCAACAGGGGGCGGGGAGCTGTTTTTT	TRBV9	TRBD1	many	TRBJ2-2
CASSQGYEQYF	TGTGCCAGCAGCCAAGGCTACGAGCAGTACTTC	TRBV28	-	-	TRBJ2-7
CASSFGTLYEQYF	TGCGCCAGCAGCTTCGGGACCCTCTACGAGCAGTACTTC	TRBV5-1	-	-	TRBJ2-7
CASSLGEGQGKYGYTF	TGTGCCAGCAGCCTAGGGGAGGGACAGGGAAAGTATGGCTACACCTTC	TRBV11-2	TRBD1	-	TRBJ1-2
CASSGGLASYYEQYF	TGTGCCAGCAGCGGGGGACTAGCTAGTTACTACGAGCAGTACTTC	TRBV6-5	TRBD2	-	TRBJ2-7
CASNQHTGGYNEQFF	TGTGCCAGCAACCAACACACAGGGGGCTACAATGAGCAGTTCTTC	TRBV7-9	TRBD1	-	TRBJ2-1
CASISQVGIRPYEQYF	TGTGCCAGCATATCCCAGGTCGGGATTCGCCCCTACGAGCAGTACTTC	TRBV28	-	-	TRBJ2-7
CASSLSGNQPQHF	TGTGCCAGCAGCCTATCTGGCAATCAGCCCCAGCATTTT	TRBV7-3	-	-	TRBJ1-5
CASSSRGWDEQFF	TGTGCCAGCAGTTCGCGCGGGTGGGATGAGCAGTTCTTC	TRBV27	-	-	TRBJ2-1
CASSLTGYGQYEQYF	TGTGCCAGCAGCTTAACGGGGTACGGACAGTACGAGCAGTACTTC	TRBV7-3	-	-	TRBJ2-7
CASSPIQNTGELFF	TGCGCCAGCTCCCCAATCCAGAACACCGGGGAGCTGTTTTTT	TRBV4-3	-	-	TRBJ2-2
CASSATSGGPQETQYF	TGTGCCAGCAGCGCGACTAGCGGGGGGCCCCAAGAGACCCAGTACTTC	TRBV7-9	TRBD2	-	TRBJ2-5
CASSIRGGHDQPQHF	TGTGCCAGTAGTATCAGGGGGGGACACGACCAGCCCCAGCATTTT	TRBV19	TRBD1	-	TRBJ1-5
CASSPGQGRYNEQFF	TGTGCCAGCAGTCCTGGACAGGGAAGGTACAATGAGCAGTTCTTC	TRBV6-5	TRBD1	-	TRBJ2-1
CASSPMSGPDYNEQFF	TGTGCCAGCAGCCCTATGAGCGGTCCAGACTACAATGAGCAGTTCTTC	TRBV7-9	-	-	TRBJ2-1
CASSLRREQYF	TGTGCCAGCAGCTTGCGTCGCGAGCAGTACTTC	TRBV5-4	-	-	TRBJ2-7
CASSYGRGQGNYGYTF	TGTGCCAGCAGTTACGGGAGGGGACAGGGAAACTATGGCTACACCTTC	TRBV6-5	TRBD1	-	TRBJ1-2
CAWIPPAGPYNEQFF	TGTGCCTGGATCCCCCCTGCGGGACCCTACAATGAGCAGTTCTTC	TRBV30	-	-	TRBJ2-1
CASSLDSASGRFYHEQYF	TGTGCCAGCAGCTTAGATTCGGCTAGCGGGAGATTTTACCACGAGCAGTACTTC	TRBV11-2	TRBD2	once	TRBJ2-7
CASSPRGQREEYEQYF	TGTGCCAGCAGTCCCCGGGGCCAGCGGGAAGAGTACGAGCAGTACTTC	TRBV27	TRBD2	-	TRBJ2-7
CASSETGNTEAFF	TGTGCCAGCAGCGAGACAGGGAACACTGAAGCTTTCTTT	TRBV9	-	-	TRBJ1-1
CSVDPGYNEQFF	TGCAGCGTTGATCCCGGATACAATGAGCAGTTCTTC	TRBV29-1	-	once	TRBJ2-1
CASSGRGSPNQPQHF	TGTGCCAGCAGTGGTAGGGGGTCACCCAATCAGCCCCAGCATTTT	TRBV2	-	-	TRBJ1-5
CASSQRTSGGGTDTQYF	TGCGCCAGCAGCCAGAGGACTAGCGGGGGAGGGACAGATACGCAGTATTTT	TRBV4-3	TRBD2	-	TRBJ2-3
CASSLIGPLSSYNEQFF	TGTGCCAGCAGCTTAATAGGGCCATTAAGCTCCTACAATGAGCAGTTCTTC	TRBV7-8	-	-	TRBJ2-1
CAWSPDGNQPQHF	TGTGCCTGGAGTCCGGACGGGAATCAGCCCCAGCATTTT	TRBV30	-	-	TRBJ1-5
CSSSGSVSTDTQYF	TGCAGCAGTAGCGGGAGTGTTAGCACAGATACGCAGTATTTT	TRBV29-1	TRBD2	-	TRBJ2-3
CASSVDSTGRNQPQHF	TGTGCCAGCAGTGTCGACTCGACAGGGCGCAATCAGCCCCAGCATTTT	TRBV6-1	TRBD1	-	TRBJ1-5
CASGLSGFDGYTF	TGTGCTAGTGGTTTGTCAGGGTTCGACGGCTACACCTTC	TRBV12-5	-	-	TRBJ1-2
CASPPKSVLENTEAFF	TGTGCCAGTCCCCCGAAGTCGGTCTTGGAGAACACTGAAGCTTTCTTT	TRBV19	-	-	TRBJ1-1
CASSEAGLYTEAFF	TGTGCCAGCAGTGAAGCAGGGTTGTACACTGAAGCTTTCTTT	TRBV6-1	-	-	TRBJ1-1
CASTGGWNEQFF	TGTGCCAGCACTGGGGGCTGGAATGAGCAGTTCTTC	TRBV2	-	-	TRBJ2-1
CASSLHPRAGGGTDTQYF	TGTGCCAGCAGTCTCCACCCGAGAGCGGGAGGAGGCACAGATACGCAGTATTTT	TRBV27	TRBD2	once	TRBJ2-3
CATSRDHAGVTDTQYF	TGTGCCACCAGCAGAGATCACGCGGGAGTCACAGATACGCAGTATTTT	TRBV15	TRBD2	-	TRBJ2-3
CASSKTRGRFNPFQQYF	TGTGCCAGCAGCAAGACCAGGGGGCGTTTTAATCCCTTTCAGCAGTACTTC	TRBV21-1	-	-	TRBJ2-7